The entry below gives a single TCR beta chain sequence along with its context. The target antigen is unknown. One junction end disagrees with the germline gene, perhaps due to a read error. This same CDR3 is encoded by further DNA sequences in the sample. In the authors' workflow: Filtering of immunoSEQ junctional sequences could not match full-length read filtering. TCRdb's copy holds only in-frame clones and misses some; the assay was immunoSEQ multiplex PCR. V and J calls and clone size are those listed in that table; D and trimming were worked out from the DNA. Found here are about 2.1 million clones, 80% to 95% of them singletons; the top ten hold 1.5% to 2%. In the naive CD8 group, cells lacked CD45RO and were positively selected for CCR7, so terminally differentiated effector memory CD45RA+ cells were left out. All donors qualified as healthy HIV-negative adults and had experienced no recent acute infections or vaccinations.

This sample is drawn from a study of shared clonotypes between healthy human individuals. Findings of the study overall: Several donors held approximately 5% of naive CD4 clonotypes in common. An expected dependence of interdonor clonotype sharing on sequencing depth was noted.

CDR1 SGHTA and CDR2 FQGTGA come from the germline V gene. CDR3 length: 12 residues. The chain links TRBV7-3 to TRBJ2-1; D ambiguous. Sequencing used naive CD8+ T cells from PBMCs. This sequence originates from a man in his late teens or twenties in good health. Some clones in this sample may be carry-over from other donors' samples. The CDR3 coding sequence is TGTGCCAGCAGTTTAACTGGGAATGAGCAGTTCTTC. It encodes CASSLTGNEQFF.